The sequence of this TCR beta chain was determined in a study of T cells in Graves' hyperthyroidism and ophthalmopathy. The CDR3 regions of TCR beta were amplified from RNA transcripts. HTBI primers were employed in a first-round RT-PCR of the TCR CDR3. A single record per CDR3 protein comes from TCRdb applying MiXCR to the multiplex PCR reads. The data show about 500,000 distinct CDR3 sequences, approximately 15% seen once. This CDR3 has 14 amino acids. CDR1 is MNHNS, CDR2 SASEGT, per germline. Trimming pared 5 bases from V and 2 bases from J, leaving 12 bases between. This clonotype was seen ten or more times. Antigen: not known. Study-level points and caveats: Peripheral blood also featured most of the thyroid clonotypes expanded above 0.001.

Calling Graves' hyperthyroidism stable meant ophthalmopathy did not progress within 18 months. Sequenced material: blood. The TCR was taken from a woman aged 18-29 years with Graves' hyperthyroidism. V gene TRBV6-1 combines with J gene TRBJ1-2, with D unresolved. This CDR3 reads CASSYDVANYGYTF. CDR3 bases: TGTGCCAGCAGTTATGATGTCGCGAACTATGGCTACACCTTC.